This T cell receptor (beta chain) was recovered during a study of human T cells and chemical hapten exposure (dated by TCRdb to 2020 to 2023). Some background on the complete study: For sensitization, 2% DPC in acetone was applied to a 2 cm by 2 cm area of upper inner arm skin. Weekly therapeutic DPC doses were additionally applied to the scalp of patients throughout the roughly 23-week study period. Patch tests used Finn chambers with 0.01% DPC on the upper back, scored after 6 days by International Contact Dermatitis Research Group standards. Alopecia areata with under or over 50% scalp involvement, alopecia totalis and alopecia universalis were represented in the patient cohort, which was mostly female. The libraries were sequenced as a pool, and the TCR yield per sample differed mostly because of small variations in library volumes within the pool. Peripheral blood TCR repertoire changes were tracked in vivo in alopecia patients during primary and secondary sensitization to the hapten diphenylcyclopropenone (DPC). Blood samples were taken from patients before sensitization (week 0) and at 2, 6 and about 24 weeks after DPC sensitization. Roughly 30 alopecia patients gave blood for TCR sequencing at one to four time points (pre-sensitization, 2, 6 and 24 weeks).

The research as a whole found: No change with DPC sensitization was found in the number of TCRs above 1 in 1000 frequency, and no evidence of global repertoire structure alterations was found. Significantly more large CDR3 similarity clusters were formed by expanded TCRs than by pre-sensitization or healthy control sets, consistent with antigen-driven responses. The number of PT1 expanded TCRs positively correlated with patch test score, significant at thresholds 8, 16 and 32 but not 4. After repeated subsampling, changes were observed in the strength of the expansion versus patch-test correlation and in the threshold at which the correlation became significant. All patients had alopecia, a presumed autoimmune disease, so their immune response might differ from that of healthy individuals.

Library preparation was by RACE. This sample was sequenced with a NextSeq 500. During library preparation, unique molecular identifiers were attached to individual cDNA molecules so that TCRs could be counted quantitatively and reproducibly. For every blood RNA sample, sequencing covered both the TCR alpha and TCR beta chains. In the source study's methods: A median of roughly 100,000 TCRs per sample was observed, with a range of 23,224 to 690,600. The Decombinator software suite was used to annotate V, J and CDR3 in the TCR reads. For PS versus PT1 abundance plots, all samples were subsampled to the same number of TCRs (28,000). TCRs were defined as expanded if absent before sensitization and observed at least eight times at the 2-week time point. In TCRdb, the public reads were trimmed at Q25 with fastp and aligned with MiXCR, with productive beta chains retained. Each CDR3 protein gets just one entry, which takes the most common genes and DNA from the rows behind it. These V and J calls are TCRdb output, not the study's own analysis. This sample is represented by over 100,000 distinct CDR3 sequences; about a tenth of them were singletons. The ten largest make up around 3% of the sample.

According to the study, the label for this sample's time point signals: patch test 2, 6 weeks after DPC sensitization. The treatment or condition label corresponds to: therapeutic diphenylcyclopropenone sensitization with weekly scalp DPC. At each patch-test visit, blood was drawn before the patch test was applied. Eligible patients were aged 18 to 70, diagnosed with alopecia, deemed suitable for DPC therapy, and excluded if pregnant. Total RNA was extracted from unfractionated whole blood collected in Tempus Blood RNA tubes. Trimmed from V: 6 bases; trimmed from J: 1 base; junction bases lacking a gene match: 12. Counted from cysteine to phenylalanine, this CDR3 has 16 amino acids. Solely the CDR3 DNA is kept, with 48 bases framed from the first base. For CDR1 and CDR2, the germline V gene (reference sequence) lists DFQATT and SNEGSKA. This clonotype was observed a few times. What this receptor recognizes is not known. There are no base qualities to consult, and no much larger clone falls within one base.

The specimen comprised whole blood, sampled in connection with sensitization to the hapten diphenylcyclopropenone (DPC). This sequence was found in a woman between 35 and 50 years old with alopecia areata. Some clones in this sample may be carry-over from other donors' samples. The chain is assembled from TRBV20-1 and TRBJ2-1; 7 central bases correspond to TRBD2. CDR3 region: CSAKDSRAGSYNEQFF. The DNA reads as follows: TGCAGTGCCAAGGATTCCCGAGCGGGGTCCTACAATGAGCAGTTCTTC.